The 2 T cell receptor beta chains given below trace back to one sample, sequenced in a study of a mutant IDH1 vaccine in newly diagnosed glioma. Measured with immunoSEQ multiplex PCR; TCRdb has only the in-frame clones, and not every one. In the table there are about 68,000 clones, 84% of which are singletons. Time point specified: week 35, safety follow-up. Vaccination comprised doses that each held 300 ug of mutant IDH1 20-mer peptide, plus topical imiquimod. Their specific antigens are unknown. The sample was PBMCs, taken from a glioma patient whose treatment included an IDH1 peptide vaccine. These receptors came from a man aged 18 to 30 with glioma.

CDR3 sequence: CASSPTTGAFYGYTF. The CDR3 DNA reads TGTGCCAGCAGTCCGACTACCGGGGCTTTCTATGGCTACACCTTC. The chain is built from TRBV27 and TRBJ1-2; a weak D match, TRBD1 (5 bases). Germline CDR1 MNHEY, CDR2 SMNVEV (reference sequence). V lost 5 bases, J lost 4 bases, and 17 bases lay in between. This CDR3 has 15 amino acids.

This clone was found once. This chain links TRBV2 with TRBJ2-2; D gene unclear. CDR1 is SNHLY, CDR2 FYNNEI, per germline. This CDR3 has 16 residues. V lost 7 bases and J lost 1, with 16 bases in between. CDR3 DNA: TGTGCCAGCATCGAGTCCCCGGGCTTGAACACCGGGGAGCTGTTTTTT. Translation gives CASIESPGLNTGELFF.